The clone carrying this TCR beta chain has only a few counts. The target antigen is unknown. The sample originates from a study of T-cell reconstitution after alpha-beta-depleted transplantation in children. Unique molecular identifiers featured in how the TCRbeta library was prepared. TCRdb called the PCR reads again in MiXCR, with one record for every CDR3 protein. The sample lists about 980,000 distinct CDR3 sequences, about 29% occurring once. The CDR3 extends over 12 amino acids. Trimming cost V 0 bases and J 7 bases, with 9 bases left between them. Germline V gives CDR1 DFQATT, CDR2 SNEGSKA (reference sequence). General study results and limits: It was newly produced T cells that mostly accounted for T-cell counts and diversity one year after transplant. Several hundred graft clones that had expanded were reportedly the source of alpha-beta T cells about two months after transplant. Diversity of TCRbeta at day 60 was high in some patients, arising from surviving recipient T cells and thymic progenitors.

The source is a boy in the first two years of life who had a stem cell transplant for SCID, so the T cells may come from the graft donor. This chain uses TRBV20-1 with TRBJ1-1; D is possibly TRBD1 (6 bases). The starting material was PBMCs, mostly from graft donor cells, obtained 360 days after TCRalphabeta/CD19-depleted stem cell transplant. CDR3 loop: CSARDTGREAFF. Written as DNA, the CDR3 is TGCAGTGCTAGAGATACAGGGCGTGAAGCTTTCTTT.